This TCR beta chain was retrieved from a study of control samples from healthy donors and cancer patients. Profiled with immunoSEQ multiplex PCR; TCRdb holds only in-frame clones, not every one. The sample lists about 76,000 clones; around 90% were seen once. Germline V gene data show CDR1 as SNHLY and CDR2 as FYNNEI. There are 13 residues in the CDR3. Trimming cost V 10 bases and J 3 bases, with 13 bases left between them. This clonotype was sampled from a woman between 50 and 59 years old with colorectal cancer. The sequenced sample was PBMCs. The V call is TRBV2, the J call TRBJ1-3, with D hard to call. CDR3 sequence (DNA): TGTGCCACCCTTTGGGCACTTGGAAACACCATATATTTT. Protein product: CATLWALGNTIYF.